Each of the 3 T cell receptor beta chains below was sequenced from the same sample in a study of naive and memory T cell subsets. Two oligonucleotides, mixed equimolar, formed the beta constant-region primer covering TRBC1 and TRBC2. The ligated cDNA underwent four PCR rounds using SP2 and nested alpha and beta constant-region primers. TCRdb called the UMI-ligation and nested PCR reads again in MiXCR, with one record for every CDR3 protein. This table has 130,000 to 150,000 distinct CDR3 sequences, roughly 22% appearing once. General observations from the study: Possibly reflecting memory cells re-expressing CD45RA, a few larger clonotypes occurred in naive repertoires, especially CD8.

No antigen is known for these receptors. The specimen sequenced was naive CD4+ T cells from blood. The origin of the receptors is a human donor in good health.

This clonotype turned up a few times. The gene calls are TRBV24-1 and TRBJ2-3, with TRBD1 identical over 7 bases. In germline, CDR1 is KGHDR, CDR2 SFDVKD. V dropped 6 bases and J dropped 6; count of bases not matched to a gene: 8. The CDR3 runs to 14 residues. Here the CDR3 reads CATSSGTVPDTQYF. CDR3 bases: TGTGCCACCAGTTCTGGGACAGTTCCGGATACGCAGTATTTT.

J is TRBJ1-1 and V is TRBV5-1, with a possible D match to TRBD1 (5 bases). Trimming took 0 bases from V and 4 from J, leaving 10 bases between them. The CDR3 has 14 residues. Germline V gene lookup returns CDR1 SGHRS and CDR2 YFSETQ. CDR3 sequence reads: CASSLVWGGTEAFF. In nucleotides, the CDR3 is TGCGCCAGCAGCTTGGTATGGGGGGGCACTGAAGCTTTCTTT.

The V call is TRBV6-6, the J call TRBJ2-3, with TRBD1 as a possible D gene (5 bases). Germline loops: CDR1 MNHNY, CDR2 SVGAGI (reference sequence). This CDR3 is built from 14 residues. The germline V and J ends were trimmed by 0 bases and 2 bases, with 6 bases remaining between them. The CDR3, as DNA: TGTGCCAGCAGTTACTCGACAGTCACAGATACGCAGTATTTT. As protein: CASSYSTVTDTQYF.